The 19 T cell receptor beta chains listed next were all sequenced from one sample in a study of blood T cell repertoires in COVID-19. TCRdb's copy holds only in-frame clones and misses some; the assay was immunoSEQ multiplex PCR. The sample gives some 250,000 clones, roughly nine tenths of which show up once; more than 1% is in the top ten. The specimen was PBMCs or T cells enriched from blood (not recorded which). These TCRs come from a human donor in a cohort exposed to, infected with or recovered from COVID-19 (not recorded which). The donor label of this sample is uncertain.

The V gene is TRBV10-3, the J gene TRBJ2-7; maybe TRBD1 (6 bases). CDR3 length: 12 amino acids. Germline V lookup: CDR1 ENHRY, CDR2 SYGVKD. Deletions cut 10 bases from V and 1 base from J, with 11 bases between. CDR3 sequence (DNA): TGTGCCACTGAGGGACATTCCTACGAGCAGTACTTC. Its translation: CATEGHSYEQYF.

V gene TRBV10-1 combines with J gene TRBJ1-4, with TRBD1 matching over 8 bases. J was trimmed by 6 bases and V by 6 bases; bases with no gene match: 6. Germline CDR1 WNHNN, CDR2 SYGVQD (reference sequence). The length of the CDR3 is 14 residues. CDR3 sequence: CASRTGTGHEKLFF. DNA for the CDR3: TGCGCCAGCAGGACCGGGACAGGACATGAAAAACTGTTTTTT.

The chain carries TRBV2 and TRBJ2-2; 12 bases fit TRBD2. With 5 bases clipped from V and 5 bases from J, the junction kept 0 bases outside the gene matches. The CDR3 has 14 residues. Germline values: CDR1 SNHLY, CDR2 FYNNEI. CDR3 loop: CASSTSGGTGELFF. CDR3 DNA: TGTGCCAGCAGTACTAGCGGGGGGACCGGGGAGCTGTTTTTT.

This chain uses TRBV19 with TRBJ1-5; 9 nucleotides match TRBD1. Trimming at V came to 7 bases and at J to 6 bases, leaving 10 bases not matched to a gene. The CDR3 runs to 15 residues. Germline V gene sequence: CDR1 LNHDA, CDR2 SQIVND (reference sequence). CDR3 nucleotide sequence: TGTGCCAGTAACCAGGTGGACAGGGGAGGTCAGCCCCAGCATTTT. Amino acids: CASNQVDRGGQPQHF.

This rearrangement joins TRBV29-1 to TRBJ1-2; the match to TRBD1 covers 7 bases. Trimming cost V 0 bases and J 4 bases; bases outside gene matches: 8. The CDR3 sequence is 15 residues long. From germline, CDR1 is SQVTM and CDR2 ANQGSEA. CDR3 protein: CSVEDRGQTSYGYTF. The CDR3 DNA follows: TGCAGCGTTGAAGATCGGGGACAGACCTCCTATGGCTACACCTTC. The entire variable domain, with the rest obtained from reference TRBV29-1 and TRBJ1-2, is as follows: SAVISQKPSRDICQRGTSLTIQCQVDSQVTMMFWYRQQPGQSLTLIATANQGSEATYESGFVIDKFPISRPNLTFSTLTVSNMSPEDSSIYLCSVEDRGQTSYGYTFGSGTRLTVV.

The chain combines TRBV19 with TRBJ1-5; weak D call: TRBD1 (6 bases). Between the trimmed V and J ends, which lost 5 bases and 5 bases, there was a span of 13 bases. Germline lookup yields CDR1 LNHDA and CDR2 SQIVND (reference sequence). The CDR3 contains 14 residues. The CDR3: CASSANGGHQPQHF. For the CDR3, the DNA is TGTGCCAGTAGTGCAAACGGGGGGCATCAGCCCCAGCATTTT.

The rearrangement uses TRBV7-2 and TRBJ2-3, with 7 bases matching TRBD2. The CDR3 length is 15 residues. The junction had 3 bases not matched to a gene; V was cut back by 1 base and J by 2 bases. Looked up from germline, CDR1 is SGHTA and CDR2 is FQGNSA. CDR3 DNA sequence: TGTGCCAGCAGCTTAGACGGGGGGAACACAGATACGCAGTATTTT. It yields the protein CASSLDGGNTDTQYF.

The chain is built from TRBV29-1 and TRBJ1-2; unclear D gene. From germline, CDR1 is SQVTM and CDR2 ANQGSEA. V lost 5 bases and J 5 bases, leaving 9 bases between the germline ends. This CDR3 has 11 residues. The CDR3 region has the DNA TGCAGCGTTAGGAGGTTATATGGCTACACCTTC. This sequence encodes CSVRRLYGYTF.

This chain uses TRBV5-6 with TRBJ2-3, with D uncertain. Germline CDR1 and CDR2: SGHDT and YYEEEE. V was shortened by 2 bases and J by 2 bases, with 9 bases between the two germline ends. The CDR3 length is 14 residues. The CDR3 coding sequence is TGTGCCAGCAGCTTTTCTGGAGTCACAGATACGCAGTATTTT. Protein product: CASSFSGVTDTQYF.

In this sample, this clone turned up a few times. The chain couples TRBV5-4 to TRBJ2-1; 9 bases match TRBD1. The trim removed 6 bases at V and 3 bases at J, leaving 10 bases unmatched. Germline loops: CDR1 SGHNT, CDR2 YYREEE (reference sequence). CDR3 size: 16 residues. The CDR3 loop is CASTRGDREVYNEQFF. The CDR3 region has the DNA TGTGCCAGCACCCGAGGGGACAGGGAGGTCTACAATGAGCAGTTCTTC.

This chain uses TRBV29-1 with TRBJ2-7, with a tentative D call TRBD1 (8 bases). Trimming removed 4 bases at V and 2 bases at J, with 21 bases between. The CDR3 is 16 residues long. Germline CDR1 SQVTM, CDR2 ANQGSEA. DNA of the CDR3: TGCAGCGTTGCGACAGGGGAGGGTTTGGCGACCTACGAGCAGTACTTC. It is translated as CSVATGEGLATYEQYF.

This chain links TRBV11-2 with TRBJ2-6, with D hard to call. CDR1 is SGHAT and CDR2 is FQNNGV in the germline V gene. The CDR3 sequence is 17 residues long. The ends were cut back, 3 bases at V and 0 bases at J, with 12 bases in the middle. For the CDR3, the DNA is TGTGCCAGCAGCTTCCCCAGATTCTCCTCTGGGGCCAACGTCCTGACTTTC. It is translated as CASSFPRFSSGANVLTF.

This chain uses TRBV19 with TRBJ1-3, with a possible D match to TRBD1 (6 bases). Between the trimmed V and J ends, which lost 4 bases and 4 bases, there was a span of 14 bases. Germline CDR1 and CDR2: LNHDA and SQIVND (reference sequence). There are 15 residues in the CDR3. The CDR3 DNA reads TGTGCCAGTAGTAGGTTGGGGGCGCGAGGAAACACCATATATTTT. Protein sequence: CASSRLGARGNTIYF.

This clone was seen a single time. V usage is TRBV6-2 or TRBV6-3 and J usage is TRBJ2-7; perhaps TRBD2 as D (7 bases). Trimming removed 5 bases at V and 3 bases at J, with 20 bases between. This CDR3 spans 16 amino acids. CDR1 MNHEY and CDR2 SVGEGT come from the germline V gene. The CDR3 is CASSTGWGGEIYEQYF. The CDR3 DNA reads as TGTGCCAGCAGTACCGGGTGGGGGGGCGAAATCTACGAGCAGTACTTC.

The genes are TRBV9 and TRBJ2-3; the D gene is possibly TRBD2 (5 bases). Per the germline V gene, CDR1 is SGDLS and CDR2 is YYNGEE. The CDR3 length is 14 residues. Trimming took off 4 bases at V and 2 bases at J, with 11 bases between the two ends. This chain's CDR3 is CASSKDFFTDTQYF. In nucleotides, the CDR3 is TGTGCCAGCAGCAAGGACTTCTTCACAGATACGCAGTATTTT.

The rearrangement uses TRBV27 and TRBJ1-1, with 7 bases that match TRBD1. This CDR3 region has 14 residues. With V trimmed by 5 bases and J by 9 bases, 12 bases remained unmatched. CDR1 is MNHEY, CDR2 SMNVEV, per germline (reference sequence). This chain's CDR3 is CASSTATGLMQAFF. The CDR3 DNA reads as TGTGCCAGCAGTACAGCGACAGGGTTGATGCAAGCTTTCTTT.

As for this clone: At one end, the junction sequence differs from germline, possibly due to a read error. The gene calls are TRBV11-2 and TRBJ1-3; 9 nucleotides match TRBD1. The germline V gene has CDR1 SGHAT and CDR2 FQNNGV. The CDR3 loop spans 13 amino acids. CDR3 sequence (DNA): TGTGCCAGCAGCTTAGGGGCCCGGGACAGGGAAGATTTT. This translates into CASSLGARDREDF.

The gene calls are TRBV2 and TRBJ2-7; 11 bases are shared with TRBD1. The CDR3 length is 14 residues. Trimming removed 6 bases from V and 0 bases from J; junction bases left unmatched: 1. Germline V lookup: CDR1 SNHLY, CDR2 FYNNEI. CDR3 DNA: TGTGCCAGCAGGGGGACAGGGGGCTCCTACGAGCAGTACTTC. Its protein is CASRGTGGSYEQYF.

CDR3 amino acids: CASGSSGGSSTDTQYF. The CDR3 coding sequence is TGTGCCAGCGGGAGTAGCGGGGGGTCCAGCACAGATACGCAGTATTTT. The chain employs TRBV18 and TRBJ2-3; TRBD2 agrees at 10 bases. The junction had 8 bases not matched to a gene; V was cut back by 8 bases and J by 0 bases. CDR3 length: 16 amino acids. The germline V gene has CDR1 KGHSH and CDR2 LQKENI.